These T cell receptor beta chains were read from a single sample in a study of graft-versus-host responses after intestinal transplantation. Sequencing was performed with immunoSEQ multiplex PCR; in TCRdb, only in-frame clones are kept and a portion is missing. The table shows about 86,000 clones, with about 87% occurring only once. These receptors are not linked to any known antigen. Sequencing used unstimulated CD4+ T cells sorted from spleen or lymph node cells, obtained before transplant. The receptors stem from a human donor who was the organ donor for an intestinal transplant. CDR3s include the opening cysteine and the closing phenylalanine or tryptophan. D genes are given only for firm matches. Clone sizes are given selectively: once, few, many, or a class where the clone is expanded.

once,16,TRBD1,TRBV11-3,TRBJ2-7,CASSPEGTVSFYEQYF,TGTGCCAGCAGCCCAGAGGGGACAGTATCGTTCTACGAGCAGTACTTC
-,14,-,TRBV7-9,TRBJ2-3,CASSLRGSTDTQYF,TGTGCCAGCAGCTTACGAGGTAGCACAGATACGCAGTATTTT
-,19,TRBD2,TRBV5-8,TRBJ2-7,CASSLVAGGTSGRPYEQYF,TGTGCCAGCAGCTTGGTGGCAGGGGGGACTAGCGGCCGCCCCTACGAGCAGTACTTC
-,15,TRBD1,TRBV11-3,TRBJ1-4,CASSLRQGGHEKLFF,TGTGCCAGCAGCCTCCGACAGGGCGGGCATGAAAAACTGTTTTTT
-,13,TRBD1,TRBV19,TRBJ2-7,CASSIQTGDEQYF,TGTGCCAGTAGTATACAGACAGGGGACGAGCAGTACTTC
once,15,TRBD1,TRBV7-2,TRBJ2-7,CASSQWGQVSYEQYF,TGTGCCAGCAGCCAATGGGGACAGGTCTCCTACGAGCAGTACTTC
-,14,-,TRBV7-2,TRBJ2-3,CASSPEPQRDTQYF,TGTGCCAGCAGCCCGGAGCCCCAGAGGGATACGCAGTATTTT
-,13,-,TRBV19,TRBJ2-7,CASSIRGTYEQYF,TGTGCCAGTAGTATTCGCGGGACTTACGAGCAGTACTTC
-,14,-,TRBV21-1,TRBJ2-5,CASSKALARETQYF,TGTGCCAGCAGCAAAGCCCTAGCTAGGGAGACCCAGTACTTC
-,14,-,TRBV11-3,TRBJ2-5,CASSLPRGWETQYF,TGTGCCAGCAGCTTGCCCCGGGGGTGGGAGACCCAGTACTTC